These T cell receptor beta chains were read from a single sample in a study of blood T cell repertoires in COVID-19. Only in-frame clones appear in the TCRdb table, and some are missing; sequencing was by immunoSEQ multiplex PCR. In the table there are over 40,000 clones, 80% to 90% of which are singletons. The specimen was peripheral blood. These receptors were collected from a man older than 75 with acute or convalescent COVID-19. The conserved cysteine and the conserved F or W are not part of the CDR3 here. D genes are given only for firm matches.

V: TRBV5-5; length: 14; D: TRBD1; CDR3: ASSLGTGALNEKLF
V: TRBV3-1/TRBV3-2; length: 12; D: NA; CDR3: ASSQREAKNIQY
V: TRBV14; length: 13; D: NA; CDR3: ASSHRPGQTYGYT
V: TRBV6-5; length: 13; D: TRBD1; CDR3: ASSYRGQANTEAF
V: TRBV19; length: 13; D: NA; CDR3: ATKVAGTNTGELF
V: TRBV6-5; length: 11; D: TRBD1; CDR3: AVSDRRGQPQH
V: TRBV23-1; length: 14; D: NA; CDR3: ASNLRPGDPDEPQH
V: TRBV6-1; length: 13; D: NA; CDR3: ASSEAEGTNEKLF
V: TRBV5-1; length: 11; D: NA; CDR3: ASSFAGDQPQH
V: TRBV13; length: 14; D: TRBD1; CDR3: ASSWPRTGGEGEQY
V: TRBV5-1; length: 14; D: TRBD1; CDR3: ASSLGLGQGNSPLH
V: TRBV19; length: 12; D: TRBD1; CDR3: ASSRDRGGQPQH
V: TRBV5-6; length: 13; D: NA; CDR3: ASSRGGWRADTQY
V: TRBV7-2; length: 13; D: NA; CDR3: ASSSFTGKNTEAF
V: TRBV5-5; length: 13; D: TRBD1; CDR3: ASSSSGTGNSPLH
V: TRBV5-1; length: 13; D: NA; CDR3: ASSLAPRGSPKAF
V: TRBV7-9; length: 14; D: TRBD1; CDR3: ASSLATGTGNQPQH
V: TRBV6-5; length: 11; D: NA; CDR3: ASVDIAKNIQY
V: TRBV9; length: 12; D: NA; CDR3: ASSVNGRTKEQY
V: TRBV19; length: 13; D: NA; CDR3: ASSRARPGDTEAF